One sample yielded the 30 T cell receptor beta chains listed below, sequenced in a study of response to subunit inactivated influenza vaccine. MiXCR, applied by TCRdb to the RT-PCR reads, yields one record per CDR3 protein. The sample has 650,000 to 700,000 distinct CDR3 sequences, around 14% seen once; the top ten hold around a tenth. The specimen comprised PBMCs from blood, sampled about 11 days after vaccination. The source of these receptors is a man in his fifties or sixties who received an inactivated influenza vaccine.

V and J are TRBV20-1 and TRBJ1-5; TRBD1 agrees at 7 bases. This CDR3 has 14 residues. Germline CDR1 is DFQATT and CDR2 is SNEGSKA (reference sequence). V dropped 3 bases and J dropped 4; count of bases not matched to a gene: 6. In DNA form, the CDR3 reads TGCAGTGCTAGCAGGGGGGATCGGAATCAGCCCCAGCATTTT. This codes for CSASRGDRNQPQHF.

This clonotype was picked up many times. The V and J genes are TRBV20-1 and TRBJ1-1; tentative D call: TRBD1 (5 bases). The germline V gene has CDR1 DFQATT and CDR2 SNEGSKA (reference sequence). The CDR3 runs 12 residues. Between the trimmed V and J ends, which lost 4 bases and 13 bases, there was a span of 19 bases. The CDR3 DNA reads TGCAGTGCTACCAAGAGCAGGCAGGGAATTTTCTTT. Encoded protein: CSATKSRQGIFF.

The chain has TRBV12-3 or TRBV12-4 and TRBJ1-4; D not resolved. CDR3 length: 14 residues. V lost 1 base and J 8 bases, leaving 11 bases between the germline ends. DNA for the CDR3: TGTGCCAGCAGTTTAGGTGGTTTCGGGGAAAAACTGTTTTTT. It codes for CASSLGGFGEKLFF.

This clonotype was found many times. V usage is TRBV7-2 and J usage is TRBJ2-2, with D perhaps given as TRBD1 or TRBD2 (5 bases each). V was shortened by 5 bases and J by 0 bases, with 10 bases between the two germline ends. CDR3 length: 15 amino acids. The germline gives CDR1 SGHTA, CDR2 FQGNSA. CDR3 protein: CASSQLGANTGELFF. The CDR3 DNA reads as TGTGCCAGCAGCCAACTGGGGGCGAACACCGGGGAGCTGTTTTTT. The variable domain in full, completed from reference TRBV7-2 and TRBJ2-2, reads GAGVSQSPSNKVTEKGKDVELRCDPISGHTALYWYRQSLGQGLEFLIYFQGNSAPDKSGLPSDRFSAERTGGSVSTLTIQRTQQEDSAVYLCASSQLGANTGELFFGEGSRLTVL.

This clonotype turned up a few times. This chain uses TRBV9 with TRBJ2-1; 8 bases align to TRBD1. Germline V gene lookup returns CDR1 SGDLS and CDR2 YYNGEE. The length of the CDR3 is 16 residues. With V trimmed by 3 bases and J by 1 base, 6 bases remained unmatched. The CDR3 DNA reads TGTGCCAGCAGCGCCGGACAGGGAGTTTCCTACAATGAGCAGTTCTTC. Protein product: CASSAGQGVSYNEQFF.

About this clonotype itself: Mismatch with germline at one junction end may stem from a read error. This chain joins TRBV5-1 and TRBJ2-7; TRBD2 agrees at 11 bases. Germline CDR1 and CDR2: SGHRS and YFSETQ. This CDR3 spans 15 amino acids. CDR3 in DNA: TGCGCCAGCAGCATTACTAGCGGGAGAGCCTACGATCAGTACTTC. It encodes CASSITSGRAYDQYF.

This rearrangement joins TRBV12-3 or TRBV12-4 to TRBJ2-7, with TRBD2 as a possible D gene (5 bases). V lost 5 bases and J 0 bases, leaving 17 bases between the germline ends. CDR3 size: 16 residues. CDR3 protein: CASSPHRRASSYEQYF. The CDR3 coding sequence is TGTGCCAGCAGTCCGCACCGGCGGGCTAGCTCCTACGAGCAGTACTTC.

This clonotype has just a few counts. The rearrangement uses TRBV5-1 and TRBJ1-1; no reliable D call. Trimming cost V 2 bases and J 8 bases, with 16 bases left between them. Per germline, CDR1 SGHRS and CDR2 YFSETQ. This CDR3 region has 14 residues. This CDR3 is CASSFGIVGGEAFF. The CDR3 region has the DNA TGCGCCAGCAGCTTCGGTATTGTCGGAGGGGAAGCTTTCTTT.

This clonotype showed up many times. The rearrangement joins TRBV20-1 to TRBJ2-7, with 7 bases matching TRBD2. CDR3 size: 15 residues. The germline CDR1 and CDR2 sequences are DFQATT and SNEGSKA (reference sequence). Losses at the gene ends were 5 bases for V and 1 base for J; bases not matched to a gene: 11. The CDR3 region is CSAGLGGGFSYEQYF. DNA of the CDR3: TGCAGTGCTGGGCTTGGGGGGGGGTTTTCCTACGAGCAGTACTTC.

This clonotype was seen a few times. The gene calls are TRBV7-6 and TRBJ2-1; 16 nucleotides line up with TRBD2. Germline V gene sequence: CDR1 SGHVS, CDR2 FNYEAQ. This CDR3 spans 20 amino acids. The V gene end was trimmed by 2 bases and the J gene end by 2 bases; junction bases not matched to a gene: 9. CDR3 residues: CASSLLDPGTSGRAYNEQFF. CDR3 nucleotides: TGTGCCAGCAGCTTACTCGACCCCGGGACTAGCGGGAGGGCCTACAATGAGCAGTTCTTC. Supplemented by reference TRBV7-6 and TRBJ2-1, the full variable domain reads GAGVSQSPRYKVTKRGQDVALRCDPISGHVSLYWYRQALGQGPEFLTYFNYEAQQDKSGLPNDRFSAERPEGSISTLTIQRTEQRDSAMYRCASSLLDPGTSGRAYNEQFFGPGTRLTVL.

This clonotype was seen a handful of times. J is TRBJ2-5 and V is TRBV28; D perhaps matches TRBD2 (5 bases). This CDR3 is built from 12 residues. Looked up from germline, CDR1 is MDHEN and CDR2 is SYDVKM. The germline V and J ends were trimmed by 7 bases and 5 bases, with 11 bases remaining between them. The CDR3 DNA reads TGTGCCAGCATGTCTAGAGGGGAGACCCAGTACTTC. The encoded protein is CASMSRGETQYF.

The chain has TRBV11-2 and TRBJ2-7; D remains ambiguous. The CDR3 is made up of 15 amino acids. CDR1 and CDR2 (germline): SGHAT, FQNNGV. With 5 bases removed from V and 0 bases from J, the gap between germline ends came to 14 bases. The CDR3 sequence is CASSRTDGLSYEQYF. CDR3 DNA: TGTGCCAGCAGCCGTACGGACGGGCTCTCCTACGAGCAGTACTTC. The full variable domain, with the rest looked up from reference TRBV11-2 and TRBJ2-7, is EAGVAQSPRYKIIEKRQSVAFWCNPISGHATLYWYQQILGQGPKLLIQFQNNGVVDDSQLPKDRFSAERLKGVDSTLKIQPAKLEDSAVYLCASSRTDGLSYEQYFGPGTRLTVT.

This clonotype was counted only a few times. V gene TRBV28 combines with J gene TRBJ1-2; D gene uncertain. The V gene lost 3 bases and the J gene lost 4 bases, with 9 bases spanning the gap. CDR1 MDHEN and CDR2 SYDVKM come from the germline V gene. This CDR3 has 13 amino acids. The CDR3 region is CASSLTDIYGYTF. The CDR3 coding sequence is TGTGCCAGCAGTTTGACGGATATCTATGGCTACACCTTC.

This clonotype was counted once. The chain combines TRBV11-2 with TRBJ2-1; 9 bases are a match to TRBD2. The germline gives CDR1 SGHAT, CDR2 FQNNGV. The CDR3 runs 17 residues. The ends lost 0 bases at V and 6 bases at J; junction bases unmatched: 9. CDR3 region: CASSLESSGILGNEQFF. CDR3 bases: TGTGCCAGCAGCTTAGAGTCTAGCGGGATCCTCGGCAATGAGCAGTTCTTC.

The CDR3 nucleotides are TGTGCCAGCAGTCTACCAACGTCCGGGACTAGAGGCAATGAGCAGTTCTTC. Protein sequence: CASSLPTSGTRGNEQFF. The J gene is TRBJ2-1, the V gene TRBV12-3 or TRBV12-4, with 8 bases fitting TRBD2. With 5 bases clipped from V and 6 bases from J, the junction kept 15 bases outside the gene matches. The CDR3 runs 17 residues.

This clonotype was seen at least ten times. The rearrangement uses TRBV5-1 and TRBJ1-3; D not resolved. With 0 bases removed from V and 0 bases from J, the gap between germline ends came to 7 bases. Per germline, CDR1 SGHRS and CDR2 YFSETQ. CDR3 length: 15 amino acids. CDR3 region: CASSLDGVSGNTIYF. DNA of the CDR3: TGCGCCAGCAGCTTGGATGGAGTCTCTGGAAACACCATATATTTT.

There are a few counts of this clonotype. V is TRBV7-7 and J is TRBJ2-5, with D perhaps TRBD2 (6 bases). This CDR3 region has 14 residues. V was pared by 0 bases and J by 5 bases, with 10 bases between. In germline, CDR1 is SSHAT, CDR2 FNYEAQ (reference sequence). The CDR3 DNA follows: TGTGCCAGCAGCTTAGCGCACGGGGGTGAGACCCAGTACTTC. It codes for CASSLAHGGETQYF. Drawing the rest from reference TRBV7-7 and TRBJ2-5, the complete variable domain is GAGVSQSPRYKVTKRGQDVTLRCDPISSHATLYWYQQALGQGPEFLTYFNYEAQPDKSGLPSDRFSAERPEGSISTLTIQRTEQRDSAMYRCASSLAHGGETQYFGPGTRLLVL.

As regards this clonotype: One junction end does not reproduce the germline sequence, and a read error may be involved. This chain connects TRBV20-1 to TRBJ2-7; 9 bases fit TRBD2. The germline gives CDR1 DFQATT, CDR2 SNEGSKA (reference sequence). The CDR3 is 14 residues long. The CDR3 loop reads CSARRRTSAWGVFF. The CDR3 DNA reads TGCAGTGCTAGACGTCGGACTAGCGCCTGGGGCGTTTTCTTC.

The chain employs TRBV5-1 and TRBJ1-6, with D unresolved. Deletions cut 4 bases from V and 5 bases from J, with 13 bases between. Germline values: CDR1 SGHRS, CDR2 YFSETQ. The CDR3 is 15 amino acids. The CDR3 bases are TGCGCCAGCAGCGAAGTGGAGGGTAATAATTCACCCCTCCACTTT. Translation gives CASSEVEGNNSPLHF.

The chain has TRBV4-3 and TRBJ2-7, with unresolved D. This CDR3 region has 14 residues. The V and J ends lost 0 bases and 6 bases respectively, with 12 bases between them. The V gene's germline CDR1 is LGHNA and CDR2 YSLEER. DNA of the CDR3: TGCGCCAGCAGCCAAGAAGTTCGGCGAAGCGAGCAGTACTTC. It yields the protein CASSQEVRRSEQYF.

This clonotype was picked up many times. The chain joins TRBV4-1 to TRBJ1-1; D not resolved. The germline CDR1 and CDR2 sequences are MGHRA and YSYEKL. CDR3 length: 14 residues. V was pared by 4 bases and J by 0 bases, with 9 bases between. DNA for the CDR3: TGCGCCAGCAGCCCCGGGCCCCTGAACACTGAAGCTTTCTTT. Its protein is CASSPGPLNTEAFF.

The chain links TRBV12-5 to TRBJ2-1; D is unresolved. The CDR3 has 13 residues. Germline V CDR1 and CDR2: LGHNT, FRNRAP. Trimming took 2 bases from V and 6 from J, leaving 8 bases between them. The CDR3 region is CASGLRGINEQFF. CDR3 nucleotide sequence: TGTGCTAGTGGTTTGCGAGGCATCAATGAGCAGTTCTTC.

The chain has TRBV7-9 and TRBJ2-1; 9 bases map to TRBD2. This CDR3 region has 17 residues. Germline V gene lookup returns CDR1 SEHNR and CDR2 FQNEAQ (reference sequence). J was trimmed by 0 bases and V by 4 bases; bases with no gene match: 7. The chain's CDR3 is CASSSRGSGSSYNEQFF. Here the CDR3 DNA reads TGTGCCAGCAGCTCTCGGGGTAGCGGGAGCTCCTACAATGAGCAGTTCTTC.

The CDR3, as DNA: TGTGCCAGCAGTTCGGGGAGGACGCAGTATTTT. Its translation: CASSSGRTQYF. The gene calls are TRBV6-2 or TRBV6-3 and TRBJ2-3, with D perhaps TRBD2 (6 bases). The CDR3 sequence is 11 residues long. Trimming pared 4 bases from V and 9 bases from J, leaving 8 bases between. Germline CDR1 MNHEY, CDR2 SVGEGT.

The chain is built from TRBV7-9 and TRBJ2-3; perhaps TRBD2 as D (6 bases). The germline V gene has CDR1 SEHNR and CDR2 FQNEAQ (reference sequence). V lost 1 base, J lost 6 bases, and 17 bases lay in between. The CDR3 totals 16 residues. The CDR3 nucleotides read TGTGCCAGCAGCTTAGGCTGGTCTAGGAGGGGTGATACGCAGTATTTT. Its translation is CASSLGWSRRGDTQYF.

There are a few counts of this clonotype. The gene calls are TRBV15 and TRBJ2-5; 7 nucleotides match TRBD2. V gave up 0 bases and J gave up 0 bases; unmatched junction bases: 7. The CDR3 runs to 17 residues. In germline, CDR1 is LNHNV, CDR2 YYDKDF (reference sequence). CDR3 sequence (DNA): TGTGCCACCAGCAGAGATCTGGCCGGGGGGTACCAAGAGACCCAGTACTTC. Its protein product is CATSRDLAGGYQETQYF.

There are a few counts of this clonotype. The chain is built from TRBV9 and TRBJ2-5; D may be TRBD1 (5 bases). V was clipped by 3 bases and J by 5 bases, with 8 bases between them. Germline CDR1 is SGDLS and CDR2 is YYNGEE. CDR3 length equals 12 residues. This CDR3 reads CASSGKGETQYF. CDR3 DNA sequence: TGTGCCAGCAGCGGGAAGGGGGAGACCCAGTACTTC. The full variable domain, in which reference TRBV9 and TRBJ2-5 provide the parts outside the CDR3, is DSGVTQTPKHLITATGQRVTLRCSPRSGDLSVYWYQQSLDQGLQFLIQYYNGEERAKGNILERFSAQQFPDLHSELNLSSLELGDSALYFCASSGKGETQYFGPGTRLLVL.

V and J are TRBV6-1 and TRBJ2-2; D call uncertain. CDR3 length: 14 residues. The V gene's germline CDR1 is MNHNS and CDR2 SASEGT. V was pared by 5 bases and J by 3 bases, with 10 bases between. The CDR3: CASSKRLDTGELFF. CDR3 nucleotides: TGTGCCAGCAGTAAACGACTGGACACCGGGGAGCTGTTTTTT.

The chain is built from TRBV7-2 and TRBJ2-5; D is possibly TRBD2 (5 bases). Germline V gene data show CDR1 as SGHTA and CDR2 as FQGNSA. The length of the CDR3 is 16 residues. V lost 4 bases, J lost 4 bases, and 19 bases lay in between. CDR3 in DNA: TGTGCCAGCAGCTCTGGACTGAAAACCCTCCGAGAGACCCAGTACTTC. Encoded protein: CASSSGLKTLRETQYF.

V is TRBV7-2 and J is TRBJ2-2; no clear D. CDR3 length equals 14 residues. The V gene's germline CDR1 is SGHTA and CDR2 FQGNSA. V gave up 7 bases and J gave up 0 bases, with 9 bases separating them. CDR3 sequence reads: CASTQVANTGELFF. The DNA of the CDR3 is TGTGCCAGCACCCAGGTCGCGAACACCGGGGAGCTGTTTTTT.